The text below deals with one T cell receptor (beta chain). These data originate in a study of blood T cell repertoires in COVID-19. After removal of 3 bases from V and 1 base from J, the junction contained 0 bases not matched to a gene. CDR3 size: 15 residues. CDR1 and CDR2 from the germline V gene are KGHSH and LQKENI. The data were produced by immunoSEQ multiplex PCR, yet TCRdb's version contains in-frame clones alone and is incomplete. The profile shows tens of thousands of clones, 85% to 90% of them singletons. The chain joins TRBV18 to TRBJ2-2, with 9 bases aligning to TRBD2. Sequenced material: peripheral blood. This clonotype originated in a man between 65 and 85 years old with acute or convalescent COVID-19. CDR3 in DNA: TGTGCCAGCTCACCGACTAGCGGGAACACCGGGGAGCTGTTTTTT. It translates to CASSPTSGNTGELFF.